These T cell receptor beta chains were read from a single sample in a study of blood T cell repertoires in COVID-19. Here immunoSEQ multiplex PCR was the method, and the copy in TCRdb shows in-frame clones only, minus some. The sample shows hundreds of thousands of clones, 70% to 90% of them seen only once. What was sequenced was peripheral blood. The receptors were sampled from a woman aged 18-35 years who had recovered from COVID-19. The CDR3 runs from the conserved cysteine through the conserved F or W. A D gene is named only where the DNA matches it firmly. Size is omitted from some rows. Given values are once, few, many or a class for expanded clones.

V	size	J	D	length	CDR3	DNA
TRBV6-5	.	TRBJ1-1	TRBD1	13	CASSFDRGTEAFF	TGTGCCAGCAGTTTCGACAGGGGCACTGAAGCTTTCTTT
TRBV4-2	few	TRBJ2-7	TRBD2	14	CASSQEREPYEQYF	TGTGCCAGCAGCCAAGAGCGGGAGCCCTACGAGCAGTACTTC
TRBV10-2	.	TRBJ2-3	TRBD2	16	CASSRGLAGLSDTQYF	TGCGCCAGCAGCCGCGGACTAGCGGGATTATCGGATACGCAGTATTTT
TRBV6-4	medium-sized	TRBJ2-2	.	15	CASSDSGQNTGELFF	TGTGCCAGCAGTGACTCGGGACAGAACACCGGGGAGCTGTTTTTT
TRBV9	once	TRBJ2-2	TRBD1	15	CASSVGQGESGELFF	TGTGCCAGCAGCGTAGGACAGGGTGAGAGCGGGGAGCTGTTTTTT
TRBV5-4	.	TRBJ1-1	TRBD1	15	CASSERQGSNTEAFF	TGTGCCAGCAGCGAGAGACAGGGATCGAACACTGAAGCTTTCTTT
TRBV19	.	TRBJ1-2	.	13	CASSQIFSSGYTF	TGTGCCAGTAGCCAAATATTTAGCTCTGGCTACACCTTC
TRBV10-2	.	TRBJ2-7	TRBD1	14	CASSDRGFGYEQYF	TGCGCCAGCAGTGACAGGGGGTTTGGCTACGAGCAGTACTTC
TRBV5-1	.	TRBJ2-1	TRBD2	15	CASSFSGRASGEQFF	TGCGCCAGCAGTTTTAGCGGGAGGGCCTCCGGTGAGCAGTTCTTC
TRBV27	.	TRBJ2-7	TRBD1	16	CASSYSSGQGTHEQYF	TGTGCCAGCAGTTATAGCTCCGGACAGGGTACCCACGAGCAGTACTTC
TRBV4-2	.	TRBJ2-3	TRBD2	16	CASSQDLAGGTDTQYF	TGTGCCAGCAGCCAAGATCTAGCGGGAGGCACAGATACGCAGTATTTT
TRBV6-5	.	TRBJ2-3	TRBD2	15	CASSYGGSFKDTQYF	TGTGCCAGCAGTTACGGCGGGAGTTTTAAAGATACGCAGTATTTT
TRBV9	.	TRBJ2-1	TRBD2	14	CASSEGLALGEQFF	TGTGCCAGCAGCGAGGGACTAGCCCTGGGTGAGCAGTTCTTC
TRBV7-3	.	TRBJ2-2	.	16	CASSLASSYSTGELFF	TGTGCCAGCAGCTTAGCTAGCAGCTACTCCACCGGGGAGCTGTTTTTT
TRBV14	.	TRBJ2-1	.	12	CASSHARNEQFF	TGTGCCAGCAGCCATGCTAGAAATGAGCAGTTCTTC
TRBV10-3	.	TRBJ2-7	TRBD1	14	CAIMAAGGLNEQYF	TGTGCCATCATGGCGGCAGGGGGTCTCAACGAGCAGTACTTC
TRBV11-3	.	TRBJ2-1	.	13	CASSVESYNEQFF	TGTGCCAGCAGCGTCGAGTCCTACAATGAGCAGTTCTTC
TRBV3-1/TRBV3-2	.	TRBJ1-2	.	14	CATGRGGHGKGYTF	TGTGCAACCGGGAGGGGTGGGCATGGTAAAGGCTACACCTTC
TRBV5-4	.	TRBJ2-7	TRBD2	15	CASSWGGLAEYEQYF	TGTGCCAGCAGCTGGGGGGGACTAGCGGAGTACGAGCAGTACTTC
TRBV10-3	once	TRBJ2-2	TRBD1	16	CAISSGTGALGGELFF	TGTGCCATCAGTTCCGGGACAGGGGCCCTTGGCGGGGAGCTGTTTTTT
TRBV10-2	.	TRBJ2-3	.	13	CASSPTGPDTQYF	TGCGCCAGCAGTCCGACAGGCCCAGATACGCAGTATTTT
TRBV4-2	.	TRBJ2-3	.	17	CASSHLVGSGQNQQQYF	TGTGCCAGCAGCCACCTCGTGGGAAGCGGTCAAAACCAGCAGCAGTATTTT
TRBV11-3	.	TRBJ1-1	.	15	CASSRGHPQNTEAFF	TGTGCCAGCAGCCGGGGACACCCCCAGAACACTGAAGCTTTCTTT
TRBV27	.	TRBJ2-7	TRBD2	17	CASSSPRDSTPGGEQYF	TGTGCCAGCAGTTCACCCCGGGACTCCACGCCGGGGGGAGAGCAGTACTTC
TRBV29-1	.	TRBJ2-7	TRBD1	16	CSVVGQPYLTPYEQYF	TGCAGCGTTGTGGGACAGCCATATTTGACCCCCTACGAGCAGTACTTC
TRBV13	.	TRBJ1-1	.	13	CASSGRGFTEAFF	TGTGCCAGCAGCGGCCGGGGATTCACTGAAGCTTTCTTT